This T cell receptor (beta chain) was captured by sequencing in a study of CD8 T cells in ankylosing spondylitis. This clonotype was seen at least ten times. TCRdb reanalysed the 5' RACE reads using MiXCR and keeps one entry per CDR3 protein. Found here are approximately 220,000 distinct CDR3 sequences, more than 25% of them singletons; the top ten hold 5% to 8%. With V trimmed by 6 bases and J by 3 bases, 10 bases remained unmatched. This CDR3 is 17 amino acids long. The germline gives CDR1 ENHRY, CDR2 SYGVKD. What was sequenced was blood, either unsorted or a sorted T cell fraction (not recorded which). The chain is built from TRBV10-3 and TRBJ2-3; 12 bases fit TRBD2. This receptor was taken from a male donor with ankylosing spondylitis or in good health (not recorded which). The CDR3 reads CAIRSSSGRARTDTQYF. In DNA form, the CDR3 reads TGTGCCATCAGGTCTTCTAGCGGGAGGGCGAGAACAGATACGCAGTATTTT.